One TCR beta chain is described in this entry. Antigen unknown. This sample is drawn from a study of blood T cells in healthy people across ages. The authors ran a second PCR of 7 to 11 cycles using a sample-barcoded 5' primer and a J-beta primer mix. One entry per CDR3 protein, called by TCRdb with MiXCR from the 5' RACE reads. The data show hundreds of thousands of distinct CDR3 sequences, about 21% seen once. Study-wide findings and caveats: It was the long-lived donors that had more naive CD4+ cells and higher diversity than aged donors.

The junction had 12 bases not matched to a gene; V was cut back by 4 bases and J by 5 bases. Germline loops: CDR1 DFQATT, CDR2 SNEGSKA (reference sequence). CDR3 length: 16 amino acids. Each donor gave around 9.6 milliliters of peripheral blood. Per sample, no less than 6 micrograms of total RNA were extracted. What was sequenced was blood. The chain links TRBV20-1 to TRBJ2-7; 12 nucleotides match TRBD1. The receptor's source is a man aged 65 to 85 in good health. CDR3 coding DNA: TGCAGTGCTACTTCCGGGACAGGGGGCGCAAGCAACGAGCAGTACTTC. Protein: CSATSGTGGASNEQYF.